Listed below are T cell receptor beta chains from one sample, sequenced in a study of T cells in Graves' hyperthyroidism and ophthalmopathy. From the multiplex PCR reads, TCRdb called clonotypes with MiXCR, one entry per CDR3 protein. The sample has 490,000 or so distinct CDR3 sequences, around 43% seen once. The material sequenced was peripheral blood or thyroid tissue (not recorded which). The source is an adult woman with Graves' disease, either hyperthyroidism or ophthalmopathy (not recorded which). CDR3s include the opening cysteine and the closing phenylalanine or tryptophan. The D gene is left open where the match is weak. The size field is filled for only some rows; it gives once, few, many or a size class.

>TRBV27|.|15|TRBJ2-5|many
TGTGCCAGCAGTTCCCCTTTGGGGGGAGCAGAGACCCAGTACTTC
CASSSPLGGAETQYF
>TRBV6-5|.|13|TRBJ2-5|many
TGTGCCAGCAGTTACTCGCTAGCTGAGACCCAGTACTTC
CASSYSLAETQYF
>TRBV10-2|.|16|TRBJ1-6|many
TGCGCCAGCAGTGAGCCCGGGATACTCGGTAATTCACCCCTCCACTTT
CASSEPGILGNSPLHF
>TRBV10-2|.|15|TRBJ2-2|.
TGCGCCAGCAGTGAGATCCGGGGAGACACCGGGGAGCTGTTTTTT
CASSEIRGDTGELFF
>TRBV7-9|.|17|TRBJ1-3|.
TGTGCCAGCAGCCCCCCTTCGGGGGACCTCTCTGGAAACACCATATATTTT
CASSPPSGDLSGNTIYF
>TRBV3-2|.|14|TRBJ2-5|many
TGTGCCAGCTTTTCCGGGACGGGGAAAGAGACCCAGTACTTC
CASFSGTGKETQYF
>TRBV19|TRBD2|16|TRBJ2-7|.
TGTGCCAGTAGTATGGATGGAGCGGGGAGCTCCTACGAGCAGTACTTC
CASSMDGAGSSYEQYF
>TRBV12-3/TRBV12-4|.|15|TRBJ2-7|few
TGTGCCAGCAGTTTATCTGACAGAATCTCCTACGAGCAGTACTTC
CASSLSDRISYEQYF
>TRBV5-1|.|16|TRBJ1-4|.
TGCGCCAGCAGCCTCAACCCACTAGCAACTAATGAAAAACTGTTTTTT
CASSLNPLATNEKLFF
>TRBV20-1|.|15|TRBJ2-2|.
TGCAGTGCCCCAAACGGGCAGTTCCTCACCGGGGAGCTGTTTTTT
CSAPNGQFLTGELFF
>TRBV10-3|.|14|TRBJ2-3|few
TGTGCCATCAGTGAGTCGTTCGGCGTAGATACGCAGTATTTT
CAISESFGVDTQYF
>TRBV20-1|TRBD2|14|TRBJ2-2|.
TGCAGTGCTCCCCTACGGGGAGGGGCCGGGGAGCTGTTTTTT
CSAPLRGGAGELFF
>TRBV5-1|.|14|TRBJ2-3|.
TGCGCCAGTACCCACGGGGCTAGCACAGATACGCAGTATTTT
CASTHGASTDTQYF
>TRBV12-3/TRBV12-4|.|12|TRBJ2-2|many
TGTGCCAGCACAGGGTACCCCGGGGAGCTGTTTTTT
CASTGYPGELFF
>TRBV12-3/TRBV12-4|.|13|TRBJ1-1|many
TGTGCCAGCAGCCTACATGGGGACACTGAAGCTTTCTTT
CASSLHGDTEAFF
>TRBV4-3|.|14|TRBJ1-2|.
TGCGCCAGCAGCCAAGAAGCAACCGTCTATGGCTACACCTTC
CASSQEATVYGYTF
>TRBV12-3/TRBV12-4|TRBD2|12|TRBJ2-7|.
TGTGCCTCCCGGGACTATTCCTACGAGCAGTACTTC
CASRDYSYEQYF
>TRBV19|.|11|TRBJ1-1|.
TGTGCCAGTCGGGACATTGGTGAAGCTTTCTTT
CASRDIGEAFF
>TRBV7-2|TRBD2|14|TRBJ2-7|.
TGTGCCAGCAGTAATAGCGGGAGGGCCTACGAGCAGTACTTC
CASSNSGRAYEQYF
>TRBV20-1|.|13|TRBJ2-2|many
TGCAGTGCTACTGGACTACCTACCGGGGAGCTGTTTTTT
CSATGLPTGELFF
>TRBV7-2|TRBD1|15|TRBJ1-1|few
TGTGCCAGCAGCCCTACCGGGACAGTTAACACTGAAGCTTTCTTT
CASSPTGTVNTEAFF
>TRBV7-2|.|16|TRBJ2-5|many
TGTGCCAGCAGTCCCGGGGCGGCTAGCGCCCCGGGGGACCAGTACTTC
CASSPGAASAPGDQYF
>TRBV11-2|.|13|TRBJ1-1|once
TGTGCCAGCAGCTTGATAGCGGAAACTGAAGCTTTCTTT
CASSLIAETEAFF
>TRBV11-2|TRBD2|16|TRBJ2-5|.
TGTGCCAGCAGCTTAGCCATGCCGGGGGGACAAGAGACCCAGTACTTC
CASSLAMPGGQETQYF
>TRBV7-9|.|12|TRBJ1-2|once
TGTGCCAGCAGTCAGAGGGCGTATGGCTACACCTTC
CASSQRAYGYTF
>TRBV20-1|.|15|TRBJ1-1|.
TGCAGTGCTAGTCCGGGCGCAGGGAGGAGCACTGAAGCTTTCTTT
CSASPGAGRSTEAFF